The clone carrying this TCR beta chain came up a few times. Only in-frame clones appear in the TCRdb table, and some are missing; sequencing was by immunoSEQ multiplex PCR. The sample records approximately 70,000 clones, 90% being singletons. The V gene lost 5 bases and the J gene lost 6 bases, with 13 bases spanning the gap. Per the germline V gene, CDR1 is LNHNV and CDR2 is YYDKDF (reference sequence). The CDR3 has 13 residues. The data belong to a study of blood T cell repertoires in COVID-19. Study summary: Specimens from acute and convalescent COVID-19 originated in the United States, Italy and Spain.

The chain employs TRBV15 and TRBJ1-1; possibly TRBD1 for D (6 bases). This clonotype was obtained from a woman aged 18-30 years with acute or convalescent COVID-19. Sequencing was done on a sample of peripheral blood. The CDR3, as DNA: TGTGCCACCAGCCCCGTCAGGGGCGCTGAAGCTTTCTTT. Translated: CATSPVRGAEAFF.